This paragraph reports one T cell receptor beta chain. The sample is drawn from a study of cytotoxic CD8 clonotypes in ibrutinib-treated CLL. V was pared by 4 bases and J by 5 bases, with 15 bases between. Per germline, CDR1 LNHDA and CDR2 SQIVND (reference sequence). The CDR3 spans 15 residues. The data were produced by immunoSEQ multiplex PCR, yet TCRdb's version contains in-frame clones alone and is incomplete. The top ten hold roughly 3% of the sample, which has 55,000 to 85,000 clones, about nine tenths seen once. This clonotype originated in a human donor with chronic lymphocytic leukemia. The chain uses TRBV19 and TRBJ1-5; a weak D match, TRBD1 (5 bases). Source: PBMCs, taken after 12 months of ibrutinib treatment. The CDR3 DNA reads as TGTGCCAGTAGTAGTGGGACGGCTTTCGATCAGCCCCAGCATTTT. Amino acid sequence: CASSSGTAFDQPQHF.